This TCR beta chain was recorded in a study of T cells in Graves' hyperthyroidism and ophthalmopathy. Per the germline V gene, CDR1 is MNHEY and CDR2 is SVGAGI. The CDR3 spans 16 residues, counting both ends. There were TCR beta CDR3 regions amplified from RNA transcripts. The HTBI primer set served for first-round RT-PCR of the TCR CDR3. Via MiXCR, TCRdb re-called the multiplex PCR reads, giving one row per CDR3 protein. This table has about 250,000 distinct CDR3 sequences, roughly a quarter appearing once. This clonotype was recorded many times. It is unclear where the CDR3 begins or ends on the DNA, so no DNA is shown, and the CDR3 is as TCRdb lists it.

The sequenced material came from blood. The genes are TRBV6-5 and TRBJ1-1. This receptor was obtained from a woman in her 40s with Graves' ophthalmopathy. This chain's CDR3 is CASSYSVAVGKTEAFF.